This is a list of T cell receptor beta chains from one sample in a study of T cell responses to AZD1222 COVID-19 vaccine. Clones were sequenced by immunoSEQ multiplex PCR, and TCRdb holds only the in-frame ones, with some missing. The table shows 150,000 to 170,000 clones, with 88% occurring only once. The input for sequencing was peripheral blood, taken on day 0 of AZD1222 vaccination. Source of these receptors: an adult in good health. CDR3s include the opening cysteine and the closing phenylalanine or tryptophan. The order of the fields is CDR3 length, V gene, J gene, D gene, clone size, CDR3 DNA, CDR3 protein. A D gene is named only where the DNA matches it firmly. Part of the rows lack a size; the others show once, few, many or a class for expanded clones.

14	TRBV18	TRBJ1-2	TRBD1	NA	TGTGCCAGCTCACTAGGACAGGGGAACTATGGCTACACCTTC	CASSLGQGNYGYTF
15	TRBV19	TRBJ2-1	TRBD1	NA	TGTGCCAGTAGTCGGAGGACAGGGGGCTACAATGAGCAGTTCTTC	CASSRRTGGYNEQFF
13	TRBV5-4	TRBJ1-2	TRBD1	once	TGTGCCAGCAGTTCGACAGGGGATTATGGCTACACCTTC	CASSSTGDYGYTF
13	TRBV10-2	TRBJ1-1	TRBD1	once	TGCGCCAGCAGGGACGTATCCGGGACAGGGGTCACCTTT	CASRDVSGTGVTF
13	TRBV7-6	TRBJ2-1	NA	NA	TGTGCCAGCAGCGCGACCCCCGCGGGGGAGCAGTTCTTC	CASSATPAGEQFF
10	TRBV2	TRBJ2-7	NA	NA	TGTGCCAGCAGTGAACTCGAGCAGTACTTC	CASSELEQYF
15	TRBV19	TRBJ2-2	TRBD2	NA	TGTGCCAGTTGGAGCGGGGGGGCGAACACCGGGGAGCTGTTTTTT	CASWSGGANTGELFF
13	TRBV6-5	TRBJ2-5	TRBD1	NA	TGTGCCAGCAGCACCGGGACAGAGGAGACCCAGTACTTC	CASSTGTEETQYF
14	TRBV5-1	TRBJ1-2	NA	NA	TGCGCCAGCAGCTGGGCCGGGGCGGGCGATGGCTACACCTTC	CASSWAGAGDGYTF
13	TRBV6-1	TRBJ1-4	NA	NA	TGTGCCAGCAGTGATGGTCCGAATGAAAAACTGTTTTTT	CASSDGPNEKLFF
12	TRBV6-1	TRBJ1-5	NA	NA	TGTGCCAGCAGTGAAGCAGGTCAGCCCCAGCATTTT	CASSEAGQPQHF
11	TRBV7-2	TRBJ2-7	NA	NA	TGTGCCAGCAGCTCCCCAGAGGGGCAGTACTTC	CASSSPEGQYF
16	TRBV2	TRBJ2-3	TRBD2	NA	TGTGCCAGCAGTTGGACTAGCGGGGGGCCGGGGGATACGCAGTATTTT	CASSWTSGGPGDTQYF
14	TRBV7-2	TRBJ1-2	TRBD1	once	TGTGCCAGCAGCTTAAACAGGGGAAGAGAGGGCTACACCTTC	CASSLNRGREGYTF
14	TRBV4-2	TRBJ1-1	NA	once	TGTGCCAGCAGCCAAGATGTCCTGGGCCCTGAAGCTTTCTTT	CASSQDVLGPEAFF
13	TRBV12-3/TRBV12-4	TRBJ2-1	NA	NA	TGTGCCAGCAGACGGACCCTTGGGGATGAGCAGTTCTTC	CASRRTLGDEQFF
17	TRBV7-2	TRBJ1-6	TRBD1	NA	TGTGCCAGCAGCTTAGAGCGACAGGGGGCGAATAATTCACCCCTCCACTTT	CASSLERQGANNSPLHF
14	TRBV5-4	TRBJ1-5	NA	NA	TGTGCCAGCGAGCGGGTCAGGGATAATCAGCCCCAGCATTTT	CASERVRDNQPQHF
16	TRBV5-4	TRBJ1-4	NA	once	TGTGCCAGCAGCTTGGCCGGCGGAGCCAGCGATGAAAAACTGTTTTTT	CASSLAGGASDEKLFF
16	TRBV4-3	TRBJ2-7	TRBD2	NA	TGCGCCAGCAGCCAAGATGCGGGACTAGCGGGGGGGAGGCAGTACTTC	CASSQDAGLAGGRQYF
14	TRBV6-6	TRBJ1-5	NA	NA	TGTGCCAGCAGAGACGTGGGGGTAGGTCAGCCCCAGCATTTT	CASRDVGVGQPQHF